This T cell receptor beta chain originates from a study of blood T cell repertoires in COVID-19. Study summary: The United States, Italy and Spain were the sources of the acute and convalescent COVID-19 samples.

In its sample, this clone was seen once. Unmatched junction bases numbered 9, after V lost 4 bases and J lost 6 bases. The germline gives CDR1 LGHDT, CDR2 YNNKEL (reference sequence). The CDR3 loop spans 16 amino acids. This table comes from immunoSEQ multiplex PCR, and its TCRdb copy is limited to in-frame clones, with some not included. The sample holds about 170,000 clones; roughly 86% are singletons and the top ten take under 3.5%. Input material: peripheral blood. The sequence came from a man between 65 and 79 years old with acute or convalescent COVID-19. The chain uses TRBV3-1 (or the pseudogene TRBV3-2) and TRBJ2-3, with 11 positions matching TRBD1. Here the CDR3 reads CASSPLDRGLSDTQYF. CDR3 sequence (DNA): TGTGCCAGCAGCCCCTTGGACAGGGGGCTTTCCGATACGCAGTATTTT.